This TCR beta chain stems from a study of regulatory T cells in long-lasting Graves disease (dated by TCRdb to the early 2020s). For the study in its entirety: Patients with newly diagnosed Graves' disease had been on antithyroid drugs for under 3 months. Persistent Graves' disease patients were compared with newly diagnosed Graves' disease patients by peripheral blood TCR sequencing and RNA sequencing. The study was registered as a clinical trial and conducted in China. A total of roughly 35 samples underwent TCR sequencing: about 13 from persistent and approximately 20 from newly diagnosed Graves' disease patients.

The time point label here, explained by the study, means: newly diagnosed GD, antithyroid drugs for less than 3 months. RNA was extracted from PBMCs in TRIzol for both TCR sequencing and RNA sequencing. Graves' disease was diagnosed according to American Thyroid Association guidelines. Patients for the study were recruited at an endocrinology department in Xi'an, China. From each patient, approximately 9 milliliters of peripheral blood was collected into an EDTA anticoagulant tube. Ficoll Paque Plus density gradient separation was used to isolate PBMCs, and no further T cell sorting was performed. An Agilent 2100 Bioanalyzer and agarose gel were used to check RNA quality, while a NanoDrop 2000 measured RNA concentration. General findings and caveats noted by the study authors: Because the primary lesion, thyroid tissue, could not be accessed, the study looked at peripheral blood alone. The small sample size was acknowledged by the authors as a limitation that may reduce accuracy. Only the TCR beta chain was sequenced and analyzed. Persistent patients shared more public clonotypes among themselves (2,741) than newly diagnosed patients did (over 950). TRBV28, TRBJ1-2 and TRBJ2-5 were preferentially used in persistent disease, while TRBV20-1 and TRBJ2-1 were favored in newly diagnosed disease. Persistent Graves' disease patients showed lower TCR Shannon entropy and fewer highly expanded clones than newly diagnosed patients, suggesting clonal expansion.

The CDR3 has 15 amino acids, counting the end cysteine and phenylalanine. Only CDR3 DNA remains: 45 bases, in frame from the first base. Germline trimming amounts to 5 bases on V and 4 bases on J, with 8 as the count of junction bases outside the gene matches. Comments on this clonotype: The clone's antigen remains unknown. The input lacks base qualities; no much larger clone sits a single base away.

Libraries were built with multiplex PCR. The run used an Illumina HiSeq 4000. iRepertoire HTBI primers and Arm-PCR amplification of CDR3 regions were used to construct TCR beta libraries. Gel purification was performed on PCR products prior to sequencing. The original pipeline was this. Gene usage analysis of CDR3 amino acid clonotypes relied on the 55 to 80 TRBV and over 13 TRBJ segments identified across samples. COPE and FqMerger were used to merge filtered high-quality paired reads into contigs. Contigs were aligned with BLAST to IMGT TRBV, TRBD and TRBJ reference genes, and CDR3 was defined per IMGT. Any clonotype with a frequency above 0.1% was counted as a highly expanded clone. Shannon entropy served as the measure of repertoire diversity, while the Gini coefficient captured V-J evenness. Public clonotypes were defined as clonotypes shared by more than one individual. The public reads were reanalyzed by TCRdb: fastp trimming at Q25, MiXCR alignment, in-frame beta chains only. Every CDR3 protein is listed once, alongside the most common genes and DNA of its rows. The V and J calls shown here were made by TCRdb, not taken from the authors' results. The sample has roughly 420,000 distinct CDR3 sequences on record, 15% to 19% of them singletons. About 24% of the sample lies in the top ten.

This material consisted of peripheral blood mononuclear cells (PBMCs), taken at new diagnosis, from a patient treated with antithyroid drugs. This TCR derives from a female donor with Graves disease. The sequence joins TRBV12-3 or TRBV12-4 to TRBJ1-2; a stretch of 9 junction bases matches TRBD1. CDR3 sequence: CASSPGQGNVYGYTF. The DNA sequence follows: TGTGCCAGCAGTCCCGGACAGGGGAATGTCTATGGCTACACCTTC.